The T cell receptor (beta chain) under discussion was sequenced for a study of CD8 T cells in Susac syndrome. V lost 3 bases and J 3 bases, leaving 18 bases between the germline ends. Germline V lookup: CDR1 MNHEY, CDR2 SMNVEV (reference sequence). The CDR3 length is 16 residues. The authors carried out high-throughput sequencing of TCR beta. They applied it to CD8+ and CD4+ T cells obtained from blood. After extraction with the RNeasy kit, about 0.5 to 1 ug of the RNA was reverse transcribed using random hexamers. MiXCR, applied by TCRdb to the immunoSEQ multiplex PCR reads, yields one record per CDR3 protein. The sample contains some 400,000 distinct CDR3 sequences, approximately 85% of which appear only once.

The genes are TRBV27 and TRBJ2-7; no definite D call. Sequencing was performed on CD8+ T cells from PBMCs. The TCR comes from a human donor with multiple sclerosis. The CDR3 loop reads CASSFSPLGISYEQYF. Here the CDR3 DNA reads TGTGCCAGCAGTTTTTCGCCCCTGGGGATTAGCTACGAGCAGTACTTC.